This record covers a single T cell receptor beta chain. Using immunoSEQ multiplex PCR, the repertoire was profiled, and TCRdb retains in-frame clones only, with some absent. Of under 500,000 clones detected, about nine tenths appear once; the ten largest clones hold over 1.5%. The entry originates in a study of Ad26.COV2.S vaccination and SARS-CoV-2 variants. Treatment: 19 received Ad26.COV2.S at low or high dose, single or two shots; about five received placebo; per-sample allocation not given. All samples were drawn on day 63, counting from the first vaccine or placebo injection. Germline lookup yields CDR1 SGHRS and CDR2 YFSETQ. V was pared by 3 bases and J by 2 bases, with 1 base of the junction left unmatched. The CDR3 is made up of 13 amino acids.

The chain recombines TRBV5-1 with TRBJ1-2; 7 nucleotides line up with TRBD1. The origin of this receptor is a person aged 18-65 years who received the Ad26.COV2.S COVID-19 vaccine or a placebo. Sequenced here: peripheral blood, sampled in a trial of Ad26.COV2.S vaccine versus placebo. The CDR3 DNA is TGCGCCAGCAGCTCGACAGGGAACTATGGCTACACCTTC. It encodes CASSSTGNYGYTF.